This TCR beta chain was recorded in a study of cytomegalovirus exposure and HLA in healthy donors. Vbeta (60) and Jbeta (13) primers were used in the PCR. The data were produced by immunoSEQ multiplex PCR, yet TCRdb's version contains in-frame clones alone and is incomplete. This table has 75,000 to 90,000 clones, 65% to 85% appearing once. This clone came up a few times. Antigen unknown. Overall study results and limits: Most TCRs appeared rarely, but some public TCRs recurred in many donors. High sensitivity and specificity were reportedly achieved when the classifier diagnosed cytomegalovirus status. Altogether, some 170 TCR beta chains were recorded as cytomegalovirus-associated.

CDR1 and CDR2 (germline): MNHNS, SASEGT. The CDR3 length is 14 residues. V was shortened by 2 bases and J by 3 bases, with 11 bases between the two germline ends. Donors were ostensibly healthy at sampling, although undocumented immune exposures were probable. The sample consisted of PBMCs. This receptor was identified in a woman between 35 and 50 years old in good health and CMV-seropositive. The chain couples TRBV6-1 to TRBJ2-7; D is unresolved. The CDR3 loop reads CASSEPAGYYEQYF. In DNA form, the CDR3 reads TGTGCCAGCAGTGAACCGGCAGGTTACTACGAGCAGTACTTC.